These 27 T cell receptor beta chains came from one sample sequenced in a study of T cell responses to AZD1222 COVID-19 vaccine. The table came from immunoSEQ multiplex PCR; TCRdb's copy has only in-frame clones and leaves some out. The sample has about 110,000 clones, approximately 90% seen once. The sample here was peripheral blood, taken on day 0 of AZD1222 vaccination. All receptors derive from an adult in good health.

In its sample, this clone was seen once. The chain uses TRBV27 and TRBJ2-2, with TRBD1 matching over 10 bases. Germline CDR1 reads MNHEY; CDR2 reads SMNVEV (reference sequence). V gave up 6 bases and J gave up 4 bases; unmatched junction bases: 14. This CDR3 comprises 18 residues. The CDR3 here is CASSQRPGQGLLTGELFF. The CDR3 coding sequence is TGTGCCAGCAGCCAAAGACCGGGACAGGGGCTCCTCACCGGGGAGCTGTTTTTT.

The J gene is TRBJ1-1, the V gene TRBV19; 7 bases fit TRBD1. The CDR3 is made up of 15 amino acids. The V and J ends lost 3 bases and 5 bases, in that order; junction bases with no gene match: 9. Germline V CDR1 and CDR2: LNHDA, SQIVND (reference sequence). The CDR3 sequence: CASSMNRGGKTEAFF. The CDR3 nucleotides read TGTGCCAGTAGTATGAACAGGGGTGGGAAAACTGAAGCTTTCTTT.

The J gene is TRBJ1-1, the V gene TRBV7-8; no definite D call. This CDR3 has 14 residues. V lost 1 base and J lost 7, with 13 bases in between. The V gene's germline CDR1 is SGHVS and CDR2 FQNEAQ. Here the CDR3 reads CASSLVRAGGEAFF. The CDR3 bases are TGTGCCAGCAGCTTAGTCCGGGCCGGCGGTGAAGCTTTCTTT.

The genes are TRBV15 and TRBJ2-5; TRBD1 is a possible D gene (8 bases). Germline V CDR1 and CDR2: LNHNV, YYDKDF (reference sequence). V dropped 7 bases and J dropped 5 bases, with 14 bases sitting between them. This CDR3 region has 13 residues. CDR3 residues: CATNTGGGETQYF. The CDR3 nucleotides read TGTGCCACCAACACAGGGGGAGGGGAGACCCAGTACTTC. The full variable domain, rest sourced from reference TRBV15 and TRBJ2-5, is DAMVIQNPRYQVTQFGKPVTLSCSQTLNHNVMYWYQQKSSQAPKLLFHYYDKDFNNEADTPDNFQSRRPNTSFCFLDIRSPGLGDTAMYLCATNTGGGETQYFGPGTRLLVL.

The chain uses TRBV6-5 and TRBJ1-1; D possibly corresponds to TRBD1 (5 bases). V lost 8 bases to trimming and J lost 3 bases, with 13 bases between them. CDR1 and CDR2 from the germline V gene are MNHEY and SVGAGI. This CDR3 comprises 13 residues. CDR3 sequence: CASQQAGYTEAFF. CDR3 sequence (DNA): TGTGCCAGCCAACAGGCAGGGTACACTGAAGCTTTCTTT.

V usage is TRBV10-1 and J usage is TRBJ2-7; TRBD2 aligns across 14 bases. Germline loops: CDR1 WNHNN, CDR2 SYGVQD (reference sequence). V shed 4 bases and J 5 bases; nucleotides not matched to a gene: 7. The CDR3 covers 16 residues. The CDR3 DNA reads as TGCGCCAGCAGTGCTCTGGGACTAGCGGGAGTAAACGAGCAGTACTTC. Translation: CASSALGLAGVNEQYF.

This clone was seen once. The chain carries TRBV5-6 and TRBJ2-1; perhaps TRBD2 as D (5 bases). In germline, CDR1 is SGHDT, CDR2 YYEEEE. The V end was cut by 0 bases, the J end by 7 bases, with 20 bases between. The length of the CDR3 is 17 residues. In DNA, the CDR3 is TGTGCCAGCAGCTTGGGGCCCCCTAGCCCGAAGTGGAATGAGCAGTTCTTC. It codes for CASSLGPPSPKWNEQFF.

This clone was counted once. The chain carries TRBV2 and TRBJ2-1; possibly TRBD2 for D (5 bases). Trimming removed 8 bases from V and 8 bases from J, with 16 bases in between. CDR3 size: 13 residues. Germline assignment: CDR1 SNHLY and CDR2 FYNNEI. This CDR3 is CASLGARSDEQFF. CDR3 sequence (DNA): TGTGCCAGCCTGGGAGCCCGGAGCGATGAGCAGTTCTTC.

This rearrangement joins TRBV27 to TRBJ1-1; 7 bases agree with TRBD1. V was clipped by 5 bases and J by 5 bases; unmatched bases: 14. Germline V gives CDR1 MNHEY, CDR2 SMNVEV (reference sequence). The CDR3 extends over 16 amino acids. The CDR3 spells CASSPTRFTGATEAFF. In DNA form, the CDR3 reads TGTGCCAGCAGTCCGACCCGATTTACAGGGGCTACTGAAGCTTTCTTT.

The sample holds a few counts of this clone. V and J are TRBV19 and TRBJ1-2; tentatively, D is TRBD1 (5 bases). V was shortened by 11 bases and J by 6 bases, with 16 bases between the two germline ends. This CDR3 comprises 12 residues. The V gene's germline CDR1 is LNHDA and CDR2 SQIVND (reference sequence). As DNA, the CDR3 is TGTGCCTGTGGGAGGGACCTACATGGCTACACCTTC. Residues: CACGRDLHGYTF.

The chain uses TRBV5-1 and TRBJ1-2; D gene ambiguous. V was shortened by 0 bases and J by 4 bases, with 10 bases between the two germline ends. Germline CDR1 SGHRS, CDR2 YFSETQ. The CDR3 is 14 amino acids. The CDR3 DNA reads TGCGCCAGCAGCTTGGTTCTGGAGTCCTATGGCTACACCTTC. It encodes CASSLVLESYGYTF.

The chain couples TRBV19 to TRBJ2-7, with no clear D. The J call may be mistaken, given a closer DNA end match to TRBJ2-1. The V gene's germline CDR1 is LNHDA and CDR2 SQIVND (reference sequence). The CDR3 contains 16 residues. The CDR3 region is CASSSPWGSSYNEQFF. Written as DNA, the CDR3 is TGTGCCAGTAGCTCCCCGTGGGGTAGTTCCTACAATGAGCAGTTCTTC.

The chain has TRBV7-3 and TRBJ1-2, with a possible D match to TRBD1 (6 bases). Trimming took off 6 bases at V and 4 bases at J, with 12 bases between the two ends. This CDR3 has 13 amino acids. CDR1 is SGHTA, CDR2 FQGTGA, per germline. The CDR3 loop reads CASRPRGRYGYTF. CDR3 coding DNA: TGTGCCAGCAGGCCCAGGGGACGCTATGGCTACACCTTC.

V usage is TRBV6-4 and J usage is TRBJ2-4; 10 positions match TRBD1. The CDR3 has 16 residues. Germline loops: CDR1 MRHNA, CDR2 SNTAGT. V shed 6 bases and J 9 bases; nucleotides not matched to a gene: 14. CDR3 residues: CASSLTGGEGEGIQYF. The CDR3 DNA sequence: TGTGCCAGCAGCTTGACAGGGGGCGAGGGGGAGGGCATTCAGTACTTC.

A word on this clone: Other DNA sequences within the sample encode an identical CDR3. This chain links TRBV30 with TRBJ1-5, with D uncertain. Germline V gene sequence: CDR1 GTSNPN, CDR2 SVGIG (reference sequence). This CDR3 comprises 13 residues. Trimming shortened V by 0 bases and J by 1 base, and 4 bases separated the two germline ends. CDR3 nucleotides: TGTGCCTGGAGTGTACGCAGCAATCAGCCCCAGCATTTT. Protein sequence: CAWSVRSNQPQHF.

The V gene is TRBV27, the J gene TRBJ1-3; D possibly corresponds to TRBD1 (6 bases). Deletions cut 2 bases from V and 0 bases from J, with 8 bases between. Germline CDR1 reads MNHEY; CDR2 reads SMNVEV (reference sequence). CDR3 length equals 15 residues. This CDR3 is CASSLRRGSGNTIYF. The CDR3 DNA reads TGTGCCAGCAGTTTACGCAGGGGCTCTGGAAACACCATATATTTT.

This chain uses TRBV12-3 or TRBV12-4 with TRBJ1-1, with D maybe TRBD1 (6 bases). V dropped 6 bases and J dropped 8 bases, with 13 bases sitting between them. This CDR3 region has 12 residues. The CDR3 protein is CASSPGAGEAFF. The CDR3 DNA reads TGTGCCAGCAGCCCGGGGGCGGGGGAAGCTTTCTTT.

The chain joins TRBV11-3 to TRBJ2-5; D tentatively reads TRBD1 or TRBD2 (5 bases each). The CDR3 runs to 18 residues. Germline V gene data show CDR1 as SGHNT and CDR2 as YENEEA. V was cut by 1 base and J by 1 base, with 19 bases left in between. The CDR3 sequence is CASSLGANFEGLQETQYF. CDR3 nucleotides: TGTGCCAGCAGCTTAGGGGCTAATTTTGAGGGGCTCCAAGAGACCCAGTACTTC.

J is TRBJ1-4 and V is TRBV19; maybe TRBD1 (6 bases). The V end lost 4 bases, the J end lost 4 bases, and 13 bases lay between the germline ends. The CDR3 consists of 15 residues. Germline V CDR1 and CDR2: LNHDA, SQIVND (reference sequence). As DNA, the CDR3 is TGTGCCAGTAGTACCTCCGGGACACTTAATGAAAAACTGTTTTTT. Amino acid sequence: CASSTSGTLNEKLFF.

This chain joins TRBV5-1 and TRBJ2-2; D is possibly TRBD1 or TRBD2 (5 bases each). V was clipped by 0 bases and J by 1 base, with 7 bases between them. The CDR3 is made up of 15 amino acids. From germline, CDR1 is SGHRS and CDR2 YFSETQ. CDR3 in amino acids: CASSLGGLNTGELFF. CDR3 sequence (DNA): TGCGCCAGCAGCTTGGGGGGGTTGAACACCGGGGAGCTGTTTTTT.

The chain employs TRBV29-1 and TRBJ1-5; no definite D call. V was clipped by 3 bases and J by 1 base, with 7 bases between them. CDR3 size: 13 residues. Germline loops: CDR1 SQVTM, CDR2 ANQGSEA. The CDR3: CSVEENSNQPQHF. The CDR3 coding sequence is TGCAGCGTTGAGGAGAACAGCAATCAGCCCCAGCATTTT.

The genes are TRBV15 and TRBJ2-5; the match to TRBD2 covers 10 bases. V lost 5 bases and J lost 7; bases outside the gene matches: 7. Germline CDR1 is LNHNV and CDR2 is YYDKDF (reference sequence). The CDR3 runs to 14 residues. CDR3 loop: CATSLPSGGPTQYF. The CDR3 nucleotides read TGTGCCACCAGCTTACCTAGCGGGGGCCCGACCCAGTACTTC.

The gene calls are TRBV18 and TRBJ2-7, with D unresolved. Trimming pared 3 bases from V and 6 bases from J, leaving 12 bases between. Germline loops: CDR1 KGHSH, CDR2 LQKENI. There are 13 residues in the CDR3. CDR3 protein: CASSPDRPGEQYF. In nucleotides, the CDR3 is TGTGCCAGCTCACCGGACCGCCCCGGCGAGCAGTACTTC.

The CDR3 coding sequence is TGTGCCACCAGCGGGAGCACAGATACGCAGTATTTT. This gives the protein CATSGSTDTQYF. The chain uses TRBV24-1 and TRBJ2-3; D unresolved. In germline, CDR1 is KGHDR, CDR2 SFDVKD. V dropped 7 bases and J dropped 0 bases, with 4 bases sitting between them. CDR3 size: 12 residues.

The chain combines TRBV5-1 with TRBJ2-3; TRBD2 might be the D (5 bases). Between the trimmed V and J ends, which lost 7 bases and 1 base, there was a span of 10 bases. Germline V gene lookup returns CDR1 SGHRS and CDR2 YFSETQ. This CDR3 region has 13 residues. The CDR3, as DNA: TGCGCCAGCGCGGAGGCAGGCACAGATACGCAGTATTTT. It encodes CASAEAGTDTQYF.

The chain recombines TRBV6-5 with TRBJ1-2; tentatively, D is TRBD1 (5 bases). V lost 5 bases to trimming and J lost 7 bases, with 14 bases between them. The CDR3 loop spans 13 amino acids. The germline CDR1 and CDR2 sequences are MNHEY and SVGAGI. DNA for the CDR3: TGTGCCAGCAGTCCTCAGGGTCCCTTTGGCTACACCTTC. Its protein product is CASSPQGPFGYTF.

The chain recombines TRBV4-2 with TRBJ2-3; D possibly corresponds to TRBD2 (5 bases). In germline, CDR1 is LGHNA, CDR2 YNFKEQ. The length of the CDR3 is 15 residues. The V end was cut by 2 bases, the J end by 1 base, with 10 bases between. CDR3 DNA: TGTGCCAGCAGCCAAAGCCACGGGGGCACAGATACGCAGTATTTT. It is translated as CASSQSHGGTDTQYF.